Given below is one T cell receptor (beta chain) in context. Trimming removed 0 bases from V and 10 bases from J; junction bases left unmatched: 10. The length of the CDR3 is 15 residues. CDR1 and CDR2 from the germline V gene are LGHNA and YNFKEQ. Donors comprised healthy HIV-negative adults lacking recent acute infections or vaccinations. Researchers reported that CD8 memory united CD45RO+ cells with CCR7-negative CD45RA+ TemRA cells. The data were taken from a study of shared clonotypes between healthy human individuals. Study information: Each donor contributed plates that comprised three CD4 naive, three CD4 memory, two CD8 naive and one CD8 memory.

Repertoires were generated with immunoSEQ multiplex PCR, while TCRdb's copy carries only in-frame clones and drops some. The table records some 380,000 clones, about 96% of them present only once. V usage is TRBV4-2 and J usage is TRBJ2-5, with 8 bases that match TRBD2. Sequencing was done on a sample of memory CD8+ T cells sorted from blood. Subset described: CD45RO+ cells pooled with CCR7-negative TemRA cells. This TCR was sampled from a man aged 25-40 years in good health. The CDR3: CASSQDPSGLVLQYF. The CDR3 nucleotides read TGTGCCAGCAGCCAAGATCCCTCGGGACTAGTCCTCCAGTACTTC.